The clone carrying this T cell receptor (beta chain) was seen repeatedly, ten times or more. The data are from a study of CD8 T cells in ankylosing spondylitis. The CDR3 has 14 residues. Deletions cut 1 base from V and 0 bases from J, with 4 bases between. Germline V CDR1 and CDR2: SEHNR, FQNEAQ (reference sequence). A single record per CDR3 protein comes from TCRdb applying MiXCR to the 5' RACE reads. The table has approximately 350,000 distinct CDR3 sequences, 20% seen once. The sequence came from a male donor with ankylosing spondylitis or in good health (not recorded which). The chain joins TRBV7-9 to TRBJ2-4; D remains ambiguous. Sequencing was performed on blood, either unsorted or a sorted T cell fraction (not recorded which). CDR3 sequence reads: CASSLGGAKNIQYF. The CDR3 DNA reads TGTGCCAGCAGCTTAGGGGGAGCCAAAAACATTCAGTACTTC.